Shown below are 18 T cell receptor beta chains from a single sample sequenced in a study of blood T cells in healthy people across ages. A second roughly 7 to 12 cycle PCR used barcoded and J-beta primers. In TCRdb, the 5' RACE reads were re-called with MiXCR into one record per CDR3 protein. The sample shows around 1,800,000 distinct CDR3 sequences, roughly 43% of them seen only once. The sequenced sample consisted of blood. These receptors were collected from a human donor in good health.

V gene TRBV20-1 combines with J gene TRBJ2-3; 7 bases are a match to TRBD1. This CDR3 spans 15 amino acids. CDR1 is DFQATT, CDR2 SNEGSKA, per germline (reference sequence). Trimming at V came to 5 bases and at J to 2 bases, leaving 10 bases not matched to a gene. The CDR3 loop is CSAPRTGRFTDTQYF. The CDR3 DNA follows: TGCAGTGCTCCCCGGACAGGAAGATTCACAGATACGCAGTATTTT.

The chain couples TRBV20-1 to TRBJ2-7; D ambiguous. Germline values: CDR1 DFQATT, CDR2 SNEGSKA (reference sequence). The germline V and J ends were trimmed by 3 bases and 4 bases, with 13 bases remaining between them. The CDR3 sequence is 13 residues long. The CDR3: CSARNNFNYEQYF. The CDR3 bases are TGCAGTGCTAGGAACAATTTCAATTACGAGCAGTACTTC.

In this sample, this clonotype turned up a few times. The V and J genes are TRBV24-1 and TRBJ1-2; weak D call: TRBD1 (6 bases). Germline CDR1 is KGHDR and CDR2 is SFDVKD. V was cut by 3 bases and J by 4 bases, with 17 bases left in between. The CDR3 is 16 residues long. CDR3 bases: TGTGCCACCAGTGATGGGGACCACAGGGACCGCTATGGCTACACCTTC. Translation gives CATSDGDHRDRYGYTF.

The CDR3 region is CAISGGTGVYGQYF. In DNA, the CDR3 is TGTGCCATCAGTGGAGGGACAGGGGTCTACGGGCAGTACTTC. This rearrangement joins TRBV10-3 to TRBJ2-5; 10 positions agree with TRBD1. Trimming at V came to 4 bases and at J to 11 bases, leaving 10 bases not matched to a gene. The CDR3 has 14 amino acids. Germline V lookup: CDR1 ENHRY, CDR2 SYGVKD.

Only one count was recorded for this clonotype. Since no conserved phenylalanine or tryptophan closes the CDR3, a read error is the likely cause. V is TRBV6-1 and J is TRBJ1-2, with 10 bases matching TRBD1. V was pared by 4 bases and J by 4 bases, with 3 bases of the junction left unmatched. Germline loops: CDR1 MNHNS, CDR2 SASEGT. This CDR3 comprises 14 residues. CDR3 DNA: TGTGCCAGCAGTGCCGGGACAGGGGTCTATGGCTACACCTTG. Protein sequence: CASSAGTGVYGYTL.

The rearrangement links TRBV20-1 to TRBJ2-7; unclear D gene. Germline V lookup: CDR1 DFQATT, CDR2 SNEGSKA (reference sequence). The CDR3 totals 13 residues. Trimming left V 3 bases short and J 3 bases short, with 12 bases between. DNA for the CDR3: TGCAGTGCTAGGACCCCGACTTACTACGAGCAGTACTTC. It yields the protein CSARTPTYYEQYF.

This clonotype has only a few counts. V is TRBV4-1 and J is TRBJ2-1; possibly TRBD1 or TRBD2 for D (5 bases each). Trimming removed 2 bases from V and 8 bases from J, with 13 bases in between. Germline V gene lookup returns CDR1 MGHRA and CDR2 YSYEKL. This CDR3 has 14 amino acids. Here the CDR3 DNA reads TGCGCCAGCAGCCAAACTGGAGTGGGGGATGAGCAGTTCTTC. It encodes CASSQTGVGDEQFF.

The table lists this clonotype with many counts. J is TRBJ1-5 and V is TRBV9; D is possibly TRBD1 (5 bases). CDR3 length: 13 amino acids. Germline assignment: CDR1 SGDLS and CDR2 YYNGEE. Trimming removed 3 bases from V and 7 bases from J, with 11 bases in between. CDR3 amino acids: CASSAGGYQPQHF. The CDR3 DNA reads TGTGCCAGCAGCGCCGGGGGGTACCAGCCCCAGCATTTT.

V usage is TRBV25-1 and J usage is TRBJ2-3; 9 nucleotides line up with TRBD2. Germline V gene sequence: CDR1 MGHDK, CDR2 SYGVNS. With V trimmed by 2 bases and J by 1 base, 10 bases remained unmatched. This CDR3 region has 18 residues. CDR3 DNA sequence: TGTGCCAGCAGTGAAGGACTAGCGCGGGGGTCTGGCACAGATACGCAGTATTTT. It encodes CASSEGLARGSGTDTQYF.

This chain joins TRBV20-1 and TRBJ1-2; no firm D call. V lost 3 bases and J 8 bases, leaving 7 bases between the germline ends. This CDR3 has 10 residues. Per the germline V gene, CDR1 is DFQATT and CDR2 is SNEGSKA (reference sequence). The CDR3 protein is CSAREEGYTF. In DNA, the CDR3 is TGCAGTGCTAGGGAGGAAGGCTACACCTTC.

The V gene is TRBV12-3 or TRBV12-4, the J gene TRBJ2-7, with 7 positions matching TRBD2. CDR3 length equals 13 residues. V shed 2 bases and J 7 bases; nucleotides not matched to a gene: 5. The CDR3 spells CASSLTEAGEQYF. In DNA form, the CDR3 reads TGTGCCAGCAGTTTAACCGAAGCGGGAGAGCAGTACTTC.

This clonotype came up many times. J is TRBJ1-2 and V is TRBV5-6; 7 nucleotides align to TRBD1. Germline assignment: CDR1 SGHDT and CDR2 YYEEEE. This CDR3 region has 13 residues. Trimming removed 5 bases from V and 7 bases from J; junction bases left unmatched: 8. The CDR3 region is CASSLAAGGGYTF. DNA of the CDR3: TGTGCCAGCAGTTTAGCCGCAGGGGGTGGCTACACCTTC.

The gene calls are TRBV7-2 and TRBJ2-1; 7 nucleotides line up with TRBD1. This CDR3 contains 17 residues. Per the germline V gene, CDR1 is SGHTA and CDR2 is FQGNSA. The trim removed 5 bases at V and 2 bases at J, leaving 12 bases unmatched. This CDR3 is CASSPPYGQGAYNEQFF. CDR3 coding DNA: TGTGCCAGCAGCCCACCCTACGGGCAGGGGGCCTACAATGAGCAGTTCTTC.

The gene calls are TRBV4-3 and TRBJ2-1; 8 nucleotides match TRBD2. The length of the CDR3 is 13 residues. The V gene's germline CDR1 is LGHNA and CDR2 YSLEER. With V trimmed by 1 base and J by 9 bases, 2 bases remained unmatched. The CDR3 DNA follows: TGCGCCAGCAGCCAAGGCGGGACTAGTGAGCAGTTCTTC. This translates into CASSQGGTSEQFF.

This chain uses TRBV5-1 with TRBJ2-3, with TRBD1 identical over 9 bases. Germline values: CDR1 SGHRS, CDR2 YFSETQ. J gave up 4 bases and V 4 bases, and 7 bases lay outside the gene matches. The CDR3 is made up of 15 amino acids. The DNA for the CDR3 is TGCGCCAGCAGCCATTCGGGACAGGGCCCAGATACGCAGTATTTT. Translating it yields CASSHSGQGPDTQYF.

As regards this clonotype: The junction departs from germline at one end; a sequencing error may be responsible. The chain has TRBV6-5 and TRBJ2-3; 10 bases match TRBD1. This CDR3 contains 18 residues. CDR1 and CDR2 from the germline V gene are MNHEY and SVGAGI. The CDR3 reads CASSLVGQGSGHTDAQYF. As DNA, the CDR3 is TGTGCCAGCAGTTTGGTGGGACAGGGGTCAGGACACACAGATGCGCAGTATTTT.

The gene calls are TRBV5-8 and TRBJ2-7; D call uncertain. From germline, CDR1 is SGHTS and CDR2 YDEGEE. The CDR3 has 12 amino acids. Trimming removed 5 bases from V and 2 bases from J, with 8 bases in between. The CDR3 coding sequence is TGTGCCAGCAGGTTCTCAGCCTACGAGCAGTACTTC. Its translation is CASRFSAYEQYF. Combining the CDR3 with reference TRBV5-8 and TRBJ2-7 gives the whole variable domain EAGVTQSPTHLIKTRGQQATLRCSPISGHTSVYWYQQALGLGLQFLLWYDEGEERNRGNFPPRFSGRQFPNYSSELNVNALELEDSALYLCASRFSAYEQYFGPGTRLTVT.

This clonotype came up many times. The V and J genes are TRBV10-3 and TRBJ2-7; D call uncertain. The CDR3 totals 10 residues. CDR1 ENHRY and CDR2 SYGVKD come from the germline V gene. V lost 3 bases to trimming and J lost 6 bases, with 3 bases between them. This CDR3 is CAISDVEQYF. The CDR3 DNA follows: TGTGCCATCAGTGATGTCGAGCAGTACTTC.